These T cell receptor beta chains were read from a single sample in a study of blood T cell repertoires in COVID-19. Generated by immunoSEQ multiplex PCR, the TCRdb table keeps only in-frame clones and is missing some. The sample records about 220,000 clones, 70% to 85% being singletons. Source material: PBMCs or T cells enriched from blood (not recorded which). The origin of the receptors is a woman aged 55 to 70 who had recovered from COVID-19. Both conserved end residues are part of each CDR3. The D gene is left open where the match is weak. Part of the rows lack a size; the others show once, few, many or a class for expanded clones.

d_call: TRBD1
v_call: TRBV12-3/TRBV12-4
clone_size: -
j_call: TRBJ2-7
cdr3_nt: TGTGCCAGCAGTTTATTATTGGGGACAGGGTTGAATTTC
cdr3_aa: CASSLLLGTGLNF

d_call: -
v_call: TRBV19
clone_size: -
j_call: TRBJ2-3
cdr3_nt: TGTGCCAGTAGTATAGTTGCAGGGCGCACAGATACGCAGTATTTT
cdr3_aa: CASSIVAGRTDTQYF

d_call: TRBD2
v_call: TRBV7-2
clone_size: few
j_call: TRBJ2-2
cdr3_nt: TGTGCCAGCAGCTTACAGCGGGGGGACACCGGGGAGCTGTTTTTT
cdr3_aa: CASSLQRGDTGELFF

d_call: TRBD2
v_call: TRBV29-1
clone_size: once
j_call: TRBJ2-1
cdr3_nt: TGCACCGTGAACATAGGGCGGGGGAGCTACAATGAGCAGTTCTTC
cdr3_aa: CTVNIGRGSYNEQFF

d_call: -
v_call: TRBV2
clone_size: -
j_call: TRBJ2-7
cdr3_nt: TGTGCCAGCAGCTCCAGTAGCGGCGCCTCCTACGAGCAGTACTTC
cdr3_aa: CASSSSSGASYEQYF

d_call: -
v_call: TRBV7-2
clone_size: -
j_call: TRBJ1-3
cdr3_nt: TGTGCCAGCAGCTTGGGGACTCTCTCTGGAAACACCATATATTTT
cdr3_aa: CASSLGTLSGNTIYF

d_call: -
v_call: TRBV5-1
clone_size: -
j_call: TRBJ2-3
cdr3_nt: TGCGCCAGCAGCTTGGAAGGGGTACGCACAGATACGCAGTATTTT
cdr3_aa: CASSLEGVRTDTQYF

d_call: -
v_call: TRBV11-2
clone_size: -
j_call: TRBJ2-4
cdr3_nt: TGTGCCAGCAGCTTAGGACACGGGGATTTAAAGTACTTC
cdr3_aa: CASSLGHGDLKYF

d_call: -
v_call: TRBV2
clone_size: -
j_call: TRBJ2-1
cdr3_nt: TGTGCCAGCAGTGATAGGCACCAGGACAATGAGCAGTTCTTC
cdr3_aa: CASSDRHQDNEQFF

d_call: -
v_call: TRBV21-1
clone_size: -
j_call: TRBJ1-2
cdr3_nt: TGTGCCAGCAGCAAATGGCACAGGGTTTTCTATGGCTACACCTTC
cdr3_aa: CASSKWHRVFYGYTF

d_call: -
v_call: TRBV5-6
clone_size: -
j_call: TRBJ1-1
cdr3_nt: TGTGCCAGCAGCGCGGTTCAGGGGCTAGGATCCACTGAAGCTTTCTTT
cdr3_aa: CASSAVQGLGSTEAFF

d_call: -
v_call: TRBV4-1
clone_size: -
j_call: TRBJ2-3
cdr3_nt: TGCGCCAGCAGCCAAGTTGCGACTAAAAAAAGAACAGATACGCAGTATTTT
cdr3_aa: CASSQVATKKRTDTQYF

d_call: TRBD2
v_call: TRBV6-2/TRBV6-3
clone_size: -
j_call: TRBJ2-5
cdr3_nt: TGTGCCAGCAGCTCCGGCGCGGGGGGGAAAGAGACCCAGTACTTC
cdr3_aa: CASSSGAGGKETQYF

d_call: -
v_call: TRBV12-3/TRBV12-4
clone_size: -
j_call: TRBJ2-2
cdr3_nt: TGTGCCAGCAATCGAGTGAACACCGGGGAGCTGTTTTTT
cdr3_aa: CASNRVNTGELFF

d_call: TRBD2
v_call: TRBV11-2
clone_size: -
j_call: TRBJ2-5
cdr3_nt: TGTGCCAGCAGCTTACCGCGGGGGACTAGCGGGGGACAAGAGACCCAGTACTTC
cdr3_aa: CASSLPRGTSGGQETQYF

d_call: -
v_call: TRBV12-3/TRBV12-4
clone_size: once
j_call: TRBJ1-2
cdr3_nt: TGTGCCAGCAGTTTATTCGGCTATGGCTACACCTTC
cdr3_aa: CASSLFGYGYTF

d_call: -
v_call: TRBV2
clone_size: few
j_call: TRBJ1-2
cdr3_nt: TGTGCCAGCTTACGACAGGCGCCTGGCTACACCTTC
cdr3_aa: CASLRQAPGYTF

d_call: -
v_call: TRBV3-1/TRBV3-2
clone_size: once
j_call: TRBJ2-2
cdr3_nt: TGTGCCAGCAGCCGTTGGGACTTTAACACCGGGGAGCTGTTTTTT
cdr3_aa: CASSRWDFNTGELFF

d_call: TRBD1
v_call: TRBV7-2
clone_size: -
j_call: TRBJ1-2
cdr3_nt: TGTGCCAGCAGCCGCTACGGGACAGGGGAGTTCGGCTACACCTTC
cdr3_aa: CASSRYGTGEFGYTF

d_call: -
v_call: TRBV6-4
clone_size: -
j_call: TRBJ1-2
cdr3_nt: TGTGCCAGCAGTGACTCGGGCAGGGCCCCCTCCGGCTACACCTTC
cdr3_aa: CASSDSGRAPSGYTF

d_call: TRBD1
v_call: TRBV25-1
clone_size: -
j_call: TRBJ2-7
cdr3_nt: TGTGCCAGCAGTGGTGCCGGGACAGTTTCCTACGAGCAGTACTTC
cdr3_aa: CASSGAGTVSYEQYF

d_call: -
v_call: TRBV4-2
clone_size: -
j_call: TRBJ2-7
cdr3_nt: TGTGCCAGCAGCCGAGAACGGGGCTCCTACGAGCAGTACTTC
cdr3_aa: CASSRERGSYEQYF

d_call: TRBD2
v_call: TRBV4-1
clone_size: -
j_call: TRBJ2-1
cdr3_nt: TGCGCCAGCAGCCGTATAGCGGGAGGGAGGAATGAGCAGTTCTTC
cdr3_aa: CASSRIAGGRNEQFF

d_call: -
v_call: TRBV27
clone_size: -
j_call: TRBJ2-3
cdr3_nt: TGTGCCAGCAGTTTATACGCGGGGATCTACACAGATACGCAGTATTTT
cdr3_aa: CASSLYAGIYTDTQYF

d_call: TRBD1
v_call: TRBV3-1/TRBV3-2
clone_size: -
j_call: TRBJ1-5
cdr3_nt: TGTGCCAGCACTAGACAGGGCAGCAATCAGCCCCAGCATTTT
cdr3_aa: CASTRQGSNQPQHF

d_call: TRBD1
v_call: TRBV18
clone_size: -
j_call: TRBJ2-1
cdr3_nt: TGTGCCAGCTCACCACCGATGAAGGGGGCGAGTCTCAATGAGCAGTTCTTC
cdr3_aa: CASSPPMKGASLNEQFF

d_call: TRBD1
v_call: TRBV5-1
clone_size: once
j_call: TRBJ1-2
cdr3_nt: TGCGCCAGCAGCTCGGGACAGGTGGACGGCTACACCTTC
cdr3_aa: CASSSGQVDGYTF

d_call: -
v_call: TRBV27
clone_size: few
j_call: TRBJ1-1
cdr3_nt: TGTGCCAGCAGTTTAAGCGGGGTATTTGAAGCTTTCTTT
cdr3_aa: CASSLSGVFEAFF

d_call: -
v_call: TRBV2
clone_size: few
j_call: TRBJ1-2
cdr3_nt: TGTGCCAGCAGTGAAGGGACAAACTATGGCTACACCTTC
cdr3_aa: CASSEGTNYGYTF

d_call: TRBD2
v_call: TRBV4-1
clone_size: once
j_call: TRBJ2-7
cdr3_nt: TGCGCCAGCAGCCAACCTTCTAGCGGGAGGGCCTACGAGCAGTACTTC
cdr3_aa: CASSQPSSGRAYEQYF

d_call: -
v_call: TRBV19
clone_size: -
j_call: TRBJ2-5
cdr3_nt: TGTGCCAGTAGTCGCGGCGGACTACAAGAGACCCAGTACTTC
cdr3_aa: CASSRGGLQETQYF

d_call: TRBD2
v_call: TRBV10-2
clone_size: -
j_call: TRBJ2-3
cdr3_nt: TGCGCCAGCAGACGCACGAGCGGGGGGGCCGCGGCAGATACGCAGTATTTT
cdr3_aa: CASRRTSGGAAADTQYF

d_call: -
v_call: TRBV12-5
clone_size: many
j_call: TRBJ2-7
cdr3_nt: TGTGCTAGTGCCGCGCGGCAGAGAAACGACGAGCAGTACTTC
cdr3_aa: CASAARQRNDEQYF

d_call: -
v_call: TRBV15
clone_size: -
j_call: TRBJ1-3
cdr3_nt: TGTGCCACCAGCAGAGATCCGTCAGGGAACTCTGGAAACACCATATATTTT
cdr3_aa: CATSRDPSGNSGNTIYF

d_call: -
v_call: TRBV15
clone_size: -
j_call: TRBJ2-7
cdr3_nt: TGTGCCACCAGCAGAGGAGCGGGCCTGAACTACGAGCAGTACTTC
cdr3_aa: CATSRGAGLNYEQYF

d_call: TRBD1
v_call: TRBV2
clone_size: -
j_call: TRBJ1-3
cdr3_nt: TGTGCCAGCAGTCGCATAATTCTGACAGGGTCTAGCTCTGGAAACACCATATATTTT
cdr3_aa: CASSRIILTGSSSGNTIYF

d_call: TRBD2
v_call: TRBV6-5
clone_size: -
j_call: TRBJ2-1
cdr3_nt: TGTGCCAGCGGCGGGAGTAGCTCCTACAATGAGCAGTTCTTC
cdr3_aa: CASGGSSSYNEQFF

d_call: -
v_call: TRBV12-3/TRBV12-4
clone_size: -
j_call: TRBJ1-1
cdr3_nt: TGTGCCAGCAGTTTGTGGGGAGGGATTGAAGCTTTCTTT
cdr3_aa: CASSLWGGIEAFF

d_call: -
v_call: TRBV7-8
clone_size: -
j_call: TRBJ1-5
cdr3_nt: TGTGCCAGCAGCTTAATACAGGTCGGGCCCCAGCATTTT
cdr3_aa: CASSLIQVGPQHF

d_call: -
v_call: TRBV29-1
clone_size: -
j_call: TRBJ1-1
cdr3_nt: TGCAGCGCTCGGAACACTGAAGCTTTCTTT
cdr3_aa: CSARNTEAFF

d_call: TRBD1
v_call: TRBV29-1
clone_size: -
j_call: TRBJ1-1
cdr3_nt: TGCAGCGTCGACAGGGGAACTGAAGCTTTCTTT
cdr3_aa: CSVDRGTEAFF

d_call: TRBD2
v_call: TRBV5-8
clone_size: -
j_call: TRBJ2-1
cdr3_nt: TGTGCCAGCAGCTTGGATTGGTGGGAGGGCGTCCACAATGAGCAGTTCTTC
cdr3_aa: CASSLDWWEGVHNEQFF

d_call: -
v_call: TRBV19
clone_size: -
j_call: TRBJ1-2
cdr3_nt: TGTGCCAGTAGTATTTCGAGCTATGGCTACACCTTC
cdr3_aa: CASSISSYGYTF

d_call: TRBD2
v_call: TRBV12-5
clone_size: -
j_call: TRBJ2-4
cdr3_nt: TGTGCTAGTGGAGCCCAGGGACTAGCGGGAGTCATTCAGTACTTC
cdr3_aa: CASGAQGLAGVIQYF

d_call: TRBD1
v_call: TRBV7-6
clone_size: -
j_call: TRBJ2-2
cdr3_nt: TGTGCCAGCAGCTTAGGACAGGGGTGGATATCAGGGGAGCTGTTTTTT
cdr3_aa: CASSLGQGWISGELFF